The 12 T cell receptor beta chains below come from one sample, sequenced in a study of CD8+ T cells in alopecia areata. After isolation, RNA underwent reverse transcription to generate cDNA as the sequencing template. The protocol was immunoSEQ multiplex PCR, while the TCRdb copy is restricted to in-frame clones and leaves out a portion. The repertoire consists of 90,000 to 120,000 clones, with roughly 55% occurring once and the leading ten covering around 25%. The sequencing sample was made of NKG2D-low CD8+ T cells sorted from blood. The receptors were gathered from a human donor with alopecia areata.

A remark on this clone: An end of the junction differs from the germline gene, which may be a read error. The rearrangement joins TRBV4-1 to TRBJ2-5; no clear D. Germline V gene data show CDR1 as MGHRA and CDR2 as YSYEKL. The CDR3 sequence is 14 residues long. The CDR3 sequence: CASTQGPLKETQYF. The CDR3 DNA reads TGCGCCAGCACCCAAGGTCCTCTTAAGGAGACCCAGTACTTC.

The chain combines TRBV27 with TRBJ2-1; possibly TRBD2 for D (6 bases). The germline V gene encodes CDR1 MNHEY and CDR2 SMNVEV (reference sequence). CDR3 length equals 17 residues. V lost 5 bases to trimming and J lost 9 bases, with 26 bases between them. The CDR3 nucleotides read TGTGCCAGCAGTCCCACGTTTTCTGGAGGGGTATATCGTGAGCAGTTCTTC. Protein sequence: CASSPTFSGGVYREQFF.

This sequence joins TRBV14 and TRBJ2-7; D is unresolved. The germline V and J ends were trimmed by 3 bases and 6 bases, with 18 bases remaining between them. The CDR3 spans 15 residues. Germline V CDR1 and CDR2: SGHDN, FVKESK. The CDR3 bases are TGTGCCAGCAGCCATCCGTCAGGAGTGCGGCCCGAGCAGTACTTC. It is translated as CASSHPSGVRPEQYF.

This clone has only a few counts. The CDR3 nucleotides are TGCGCCAGCAGCTTGGAGCGGGCCTTTACCTACAATGAGCAGTTCTTC. It is translated as CASSLERAFTYNEQFF. The chain couples TRBV5-1 to TRBJ2-1; D possibly corresponds to TRBD2 (6 bases). CDR1 SGHRS and CDR2 YFSETQ come from the germline V gene. V was shortened by 0 bases and J by 2 bases, with 12 bases between the two germline ends. This CDR3 is built from 16 residues.

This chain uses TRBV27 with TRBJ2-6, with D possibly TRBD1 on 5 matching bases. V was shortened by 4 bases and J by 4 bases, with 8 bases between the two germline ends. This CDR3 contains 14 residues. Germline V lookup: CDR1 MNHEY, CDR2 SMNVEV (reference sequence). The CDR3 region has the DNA TGTGCCAGCAGTTCTTACAGGGGGGCCAACGTCCTGACTTTC. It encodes CASSSYRGANVLTF.

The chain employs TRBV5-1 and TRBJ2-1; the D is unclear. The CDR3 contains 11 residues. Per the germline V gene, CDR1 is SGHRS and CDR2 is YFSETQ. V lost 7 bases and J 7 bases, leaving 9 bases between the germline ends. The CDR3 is CASGRMNEQFF. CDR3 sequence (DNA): TGCGCCAGCGGGCGTATGAATGAGCAGTTCTTC.

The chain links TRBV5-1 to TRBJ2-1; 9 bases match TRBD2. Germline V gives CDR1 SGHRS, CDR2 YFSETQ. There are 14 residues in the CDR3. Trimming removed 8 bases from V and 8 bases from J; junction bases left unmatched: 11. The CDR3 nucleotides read TGCGCCAGTCGCTTAGCGGGAGATACCCATGAGCAGTTCTTC. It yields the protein CASRLAGDTHEQFF. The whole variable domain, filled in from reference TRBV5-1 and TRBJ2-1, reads KAGVTQTPRYLIKTRGQQVTLSCSPISGHRSVSWYQQTPGQGLQFLFEYFSETQRNKGNFPGRFSGRQFSNSRSEMNVSTLELGDSALYLCASRLAGDTHEQFFGPGTRLTVL.

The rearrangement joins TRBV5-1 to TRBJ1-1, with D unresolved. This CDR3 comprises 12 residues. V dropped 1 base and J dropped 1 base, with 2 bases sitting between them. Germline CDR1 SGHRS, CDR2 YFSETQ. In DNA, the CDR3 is TGCGCCAGCAGCTTGTGGAACACTGAAGCTTTCTTT. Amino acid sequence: CASSLWNTEAFF.

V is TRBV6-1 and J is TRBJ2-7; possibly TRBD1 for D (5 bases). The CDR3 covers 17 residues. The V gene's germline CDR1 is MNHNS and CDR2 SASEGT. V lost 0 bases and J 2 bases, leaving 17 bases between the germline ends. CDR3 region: CASSEALLAGPTYEQYF. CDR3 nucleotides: TGTGCCAGCAGTGAAGCGCTTCTGGCAGGGCCGACCTACGAGCAGTACTTC.

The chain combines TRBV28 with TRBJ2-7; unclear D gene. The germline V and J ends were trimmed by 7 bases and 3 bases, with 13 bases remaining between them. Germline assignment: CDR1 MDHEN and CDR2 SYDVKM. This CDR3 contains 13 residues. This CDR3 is CASTPLGNYEQYF. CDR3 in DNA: TGTGCCAGCACCCCCCTAGGGAACTACGAGCAGTACTTC.

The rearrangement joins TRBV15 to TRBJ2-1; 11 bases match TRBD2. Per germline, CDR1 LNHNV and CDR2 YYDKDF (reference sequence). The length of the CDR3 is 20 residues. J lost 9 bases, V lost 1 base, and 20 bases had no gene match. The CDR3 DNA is TGTGCCACCAGCAGAGGCACCAACTTGCCGACTAGCGGGACTAGGGGTGAGCAGTTCTTC. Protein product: CATSRGTNLPTSGTRGEQFF.

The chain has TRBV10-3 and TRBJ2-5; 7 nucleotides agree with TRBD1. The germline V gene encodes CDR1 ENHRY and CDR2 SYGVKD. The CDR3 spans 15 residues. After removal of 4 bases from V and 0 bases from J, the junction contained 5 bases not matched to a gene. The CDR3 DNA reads TGTGCCATCAGTGGTGGACAGGCGGACCAAGAGACCCAGTACTTC. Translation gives CAISGGQADQETQYF.